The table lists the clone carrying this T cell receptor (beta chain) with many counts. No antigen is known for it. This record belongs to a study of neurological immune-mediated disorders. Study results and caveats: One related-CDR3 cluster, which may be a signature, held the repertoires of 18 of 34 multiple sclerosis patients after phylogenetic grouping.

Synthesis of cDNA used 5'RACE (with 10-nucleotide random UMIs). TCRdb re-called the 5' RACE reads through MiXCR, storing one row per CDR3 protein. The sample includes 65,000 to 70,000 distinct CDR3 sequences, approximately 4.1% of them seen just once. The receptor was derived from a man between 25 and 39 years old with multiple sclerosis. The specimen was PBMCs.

The CDR3 region is CASSQGKGVGYTQFF. The CDR3 DNA sequence: TGCGCCAGCAGCCAAGGGAAAGGGGTAGGGTATACGCAGTTCTTC. This sequence joins TRBV4-1 and TRBJ2-1, with a possible D match to TRBD1 (5 bases). Germline loops: CDR1 MGHRA, CDR2 YSYEKL. Trimming left V 1 base short and J 12 bases short, with 19 bases between. The CDR3 has 15 residues.